These 10 T cell receptor beta chains originate from one sample sequenced in a study of cytomegalovirus exposure and HLA in healthy donors. The primer mix had 60 Vbeta and 13 Jbeta primers. Generated by immunoSEQ multiplex PCR, the TCRdb table keeps only in-frame clones and is missing some. The table records about 130,000 clones, roughly 8.8% of them present only once. Sequenced material: PBMCs. The receptors here all came from a woman in her forties in good health and CMV-seropositive.

The rearrangement joins TRBV14 to TRBJ1-1; D not certain. There are 14 residues in the CDR3. The V end was cut by 2 bases, the J end by 0 bases, with 7 bases between. In germline, CDR1 is SGHDN, CDR2 FVKESK. CDR3 nucleotides: TGTGCCAGCAGCCAAAATCTACTGAACACTGAAGCTTTCTTT. It codes for CASSQNLLNTEAFF.

This clone was picked up a small number of times. The rearrangement uses TRBV2 and TRBJ1-3; tentatively, D is TRBD1 (6 bases). The CDR3 consists of 14 residues. Germline CDR1 SNHLY, CDR2 FYNNEI. Trimming pared 4 bases from V and 8 bases from J, leaving 15 bases between. The CDR3 protein is CASSVYRASDTIYF. CDR3 sequence (DNA): TGTGCCAGCAGTGTTTACAGGGCGTCAGACACCATATATTTT. The full variable domain, in which reference TRBV2 and TRBJ1-3 provide the parts outside the CDR3, is EPEVTQTPSHQVTQMGQEVILRCVPISNHLYFYWYRQILGQKVEFLVSFYNNEISEKSEIFDDQFSVERPDGSNFTLKIRSTKLEDSAMYFCASSVYRASDTIYFGEGSWLTVV.

The chain is built from TRBV7-6 and TRBJ2-1; 11 bases are a match to TRBD1. With 4 bases clipped from V and 7 bases from J, the junction kept 6 bases outside the gene matches. Germline loops: CDR1 SGHVS, CDR2 FNYEAQ. The CDR3 length is 15 residues. CDR3 coding DNA: TGTGCCAGCAGCTCAAGGACAGGGGGCCTAAATGAGCAGTTCTTC. Its translation: CASSSRTGGLNEQFF.

The chain recombines TRBV19 with TRBJ2-7; TRBD2 matches at 8 bases. The CDR3 covers 14 residues. The germline V gene encodes CDR1 LNHDA and CDR2 SQIVND (reference sequence). V shed 5 bases, J shed 6 bases, and the junction held 9 bases outside the gene matches. The CDR3: CASSQVGGGLEQYF. CDR3 sequence (DNA): TGTGCCAGTAGTCAAGTCGGGGGGGGACTCGAGCAGTACTTC.

The CDR3 here is CASSRQGITYEQYF. CDR3 coding DNA: TGCGCCAGCAGCCGACAGGGGATCACCTACGAGCAGTACTTC. V usage is TRBV5-1 and J usage is TRBJ2-7; 8 positions match TRBD1. V lost 4 bases and J lost 2; bases outside the gene matches: 5. CDR1 is SGHRS and CDR2 is YFSETQ in the germline V gene. The CDR3 is 14 residues long.

The CDR3 protein is CASSLETGQFYEQYF. The CDR3 DNA sequence: TGTGCCAGCAGCTTAGAAACGGGACAGTTCTACGAGCAGTACTTC. The chain employs TRBV5-5 and TRBJ2-7; TRBD1 agrees at 7 bases. CDR1 and CDR2 from the germline V gene are SGHKS and YYEKEE (reference sequence). The V segment lost 2 bases and the J segment 3 bases; nucleotides outside the gene matches: 8. This CDR3 spans 15 amino acids.

To note about this clone: This sample includes further DNA sequences coding for the same CDR3. The chain combines TRBV9 with TRBJ2-1; D remains ambiguous. Per germline, CDR1 SGDLS and CDR2 YYNGEE. Trimming removed 0 bases at V and 7 bases at J, with 8 bases between. This CDR3 region has 13 residues. CDR3 DNA: TGTGCCAGCAGCGTAGTTCCCAGGAATGAGCAGTTCTTC. It yields the protein CASSVVPRNEQFF.

The V call is TRBV9, the J call TRBJ2-1, with 9 nucleotides matching TRBD1. The CDR3 is made up of 15 amino acids. Germline-derived CDR1 and CDR2 are SGDLS and YYNGEE. V shed 0 bases, J shed 6 bases, and the junction held 4 bases outside the gene matches. Written as DNA, the CDR3 is TGTGCCAGCAGCGTAGACGACAGGGGGGTCAATGAGCAGTTCTTC. Protein sequence: CASSVDDRGVNEQFF.

The J gene is TRBJ2-7, the V gene TRBV7-6, with D possibly matching TRBD1 (7 bases). Germline values: CDR1 SGHVS, CDR2 FNYEAQ. Trimming shortened V by 4 bases and J by 0 bases, and 16 bases separated the two germline ends. The CDR3 consists of 16 residues. CDR3 sequence (DNA): TGTGCCAGCAGCTCGATACAGGGGAGGTACTCCTACGAGCAGTACTTC. As protein: CASSSIQGRYSYEQYF.

This clone was seen a handful of times. The chain combines TRBV10-3 with TRBJ1-1; 7 nucleotides align to TRBD1. The CDR3 length is 16 residues. The V segment lost 0 bases and the J segment 0 bases; nucleotides outside the gene matches: 4. Germline V gives CDR1 ENHRY, CDR2 SYGVKD. CDR3 DNA: TGTGCCATCAGTGAGTCGCTGGGACAGATGAACACTGAAGCTTTCTTT. Translation gives CAISESLGQMNTEAFF.